A selection of T cell receptor beta chains follows, all from one sample in a study of control samples from healthy donors and cancer patients. Sequencing was performed with immunoSEQ multiplex PCR; in TCRdb, only in-frame clones are kept and a portion is missing. The sample yields about 160,000 clones, roughly 95% seen once. Material: blood. The source is a woman aged 25-40 years in good health. The CDR3 runs from the conserved cysteine through the conserved F or W. D genes are given only for firm matches. Only part of the rows carry a size: once, few, many, or a class if the clone is expanded.

clone size	V gene	J gene	D gene	CDR3 DNA	CDR3 protein
.	TRBV6-6	TRBJ1-4	.	TGTGCCAGCAGTTACTCGGCAGGGGAAGATGAAAAACTGTTTTTT	CASSYSAGEDEKLFF
.	TRBV28	TRBJ2-2	.	TGTGCCAGCAGTCGGGTCAGTAGGTTGATTGCCGGGGAGCTGTTTTTT	CASSRVSRLIAGELFF
.	TRBV19	TRBJ2-7	TRBD2	TGTGCCAGTAGTGAGGTGGCTAGCGGGAGACGTTACGAGCAGTACTTC	CASSEVASGRRYEQYF
.	TRBV7-9	TRBJ1-1	.	TGTGCCAGCAGCTTAGAATTAGGGTCCACTGAAGCTTTCTTT	CASSLELGSTEAFF
.	TRBV30	TRBJ1-2	.	TGTGCCTGGAGTGTAACATCGACAGACATGTATGGCTACACCTTC	CAWSVTSTDMYGYTF
.	TRBV5-1	TRBJ1-1	.	TGCGCCAGCAGCTTGGTGGGGGGACCGAACACTGAAGCTTTCTTT	CASSLVGGPNTEAFF
.	TRBV28	TRBJ2-7	.	TGTGCCAGCAGTTTTGGTTTTTTAAACTCCTACGAGCAGTACTTC	CASSFGFLNSYEQYF
once	TRBV6-6	TRBJ2-1	.	TGTGCCAGCAGTCTCCTAGCGAATGAGCAGTTCTTC	CASSLLANEQFF
.	TRBV9	TRBJ2-4	TRBD1	TGTGCCAGCAGCGTAGCTCCAGGGGGCGATTACATTCAGTACTTC	CASSVAPGGDYIQYF
.	TRBV18	TRBJ2-7	.	TGTGCCAGCTCACCGCTCAGGGGCGAGCAGTACTTC	CASSPLRGEQYF
.	TRBV28	TRBJ1-6	.	TGTGCCAGCAGACCCTCGCCCGGGAACAAGGGTTCACCCCTCCACTTT	CASRPSPGNKGSPLHF
.	TRBV19	TRBJ2-3	TRBD2	TGTGCCAGTAGCCTAGCGGGGGGGCGTACAGATACGCAGTATTTT	CASSLAGGRTDTQYF
once	TRBV10-3	TRBJ1-6	.	TGTGCCATCAGTGAGTCTCCGGGCAGGGACAATTCACCCCTCCACTTT	CAISESPGRDNSPLHF